This T cell receptor beta chain was found in a study of T-cell reconstitution after alpha-beta-depleted transplantation in children (TCRdb year 2016). General notes on the study: Using TCR repertoire profiling, the study quantitatively followed how T-cell immune reconstitution unfolded in children after TCRalphabeta/CD19-depleted allogeneic hematopoietic cell transplantation. Broader findings and caveats from the paper: The apparently early alphabetaT-cell count recovery about two months after transplant was reportedly dependent on only several hundred rapidly expanded clones derived from non-depleted graft cells. In some patients, the high TCRbeta diversity seen at day 60 was put down to recipient T cells and intrathymic progenitors that had survived conditioning. The frequencies of hyperexpanded clones fell over the following months, and after one year, T-cell counts and TCRbeta diversity were mostly attributed to newly produced T cells.

This clonotype was found many times. Its antigen remains unidentified. Base qualities are not at hand, and no much larger clone is one base apart. V gives up 1 base and J gives up 3 bases, and the segment between their germline ends measures 15 bases. Counted from cysteine to phenylalanine, this CDR3 has 16 amino acids. The sequence is cut down to CDR3 DNA, 48 bases in frame from base 1. Taken from the germline V gene, the CDR1 and CDR2 loops are SGHRS and YFSETQ. The meaning of the sample's treatment or condition label: allogeneic hematopoietic cell transplantation with graft depleted of TCRalphabeta T cells and CD19 B cells. TCRalphabeta/CD19-depleted allogeneic hematopoietic cell grafts were given to the transplant recipients, all of whom were children. Receptor amplification or capture employed PCR. These reads were obtained on an Illumina HiSeq 2500. To normalize quantification of the TCRbeta repertoire, the TCR libraries were built with molecular barcoding that relied on unique molecular identifiers. Using fastp at Q25 and MiXCR, TCRdb reprocessed the public reads and kept productive beta chains. Merged by CDR3 protein, the rows form single entries marked with the most common genes and DNA. In this sample the table shows 180,000 or so distinct CDR3 sequences, approximately 6.8% of which occur a single time. The top ten clonotypes cover under 5% of the sample.

The receptor was isolated from a girl less than two years old with combined immunodeficiency, due to receive a stem cell transplant. The specimen was PBMCs, collected before TCRalphabeta/CD19-depleted stem cell transplant. The chain is assembled from TRBV5-1 and TRBJ2-3; the D gene is perhaps TRBD1, from 5 matching bases. The nucleotide sequence is TGCGCCAGCAGCTTGTCCCAGGGTGGATCGACAGATACGCAGTATTTT. It translates as CASSLSQGGSTDTQYF.